This T cell receptor beta chain was captured in a study of cytomegalovirus exposure and HLA in healthy donors. Study-level results: Analysis was performed later, and it showed HLA-associated TCR beta chains to be more clonally expanded than equally common others. Over 150 TCR beta chains were listed as cytomegalovirus-associated.

The PCR had 60 Vbeta and 13 Jbeta primers. Here immunoSEQ multiplex PCR was the method, and the copy in TCRdb shows in-frame clones only, minus some. This table holds 170,000 or so clones, 75% to 90% found once. With regard to this clone: Its cognate antigen is unknown.

Sequenced material: PBMCs. The receptor comes from a man between 50 and 59 years old in good health and CMV-seronegative.

In DNA, the CDR3 is TGTGCCAGCAGCTTGGTGTATGTTAGCGGGGGTGAGACCCAGTACTTC. It codes for CASSLVYVSGGETQYF. The chain links TRBV5-6 to TRBJ2-5, with 9 bases matching TRBD2. CDR3 size: 16 residues. V was pared by 0 bases and J by 5 bases, with 8 bases of the junction left unmatched. Germline CDR1 is SGHDT and CDR2 is YYEEEE.